The 24 T cell receptor beta chains reported below all come from one sample, sequenced in a study of T cell changes during pregnancy in multiple sclerosis. TCRdb keeps only in-frame clones here, not all; method: immunoSEQ multiplex PCR. Found here are some 110,000 clones, 80% to 95% of them singletons; the top ten hold about 1.5%. The starting material was peripheral blood, obtained in the third trimester of pregnancy. These TCRs come from a female donor with multiple sclerosis, enrolled in a pregnancy study.

This chain uses TRBV9 with TRBJ1-1; 7 bases align to TRBD1. The CDR3 is 15 amino acids. Germline CDR1 is SGDLS and CDR2 is YYNGEE. Trimming at V came to 0 bases and at J to 6 bases, leaving 8 bases not matched to a gene. The CDR3 DNA reads as TGTGCCAGCAGCGTAGGAGTACAGGGGTTTCCTGAAGCTTTCTTT. This codes for CASSVGVQGFPEAFF.

The chain combines TRBV6-1 with TRBJ1-2; 7 bases align to TRBD1. V was pared by 0 bases and J by 3 bases, with 4 bases of the junction left unmatched. The CDR3 is made up of 15 amino acids. Germline CDR1 MNHNS, CDR2 SASEGT. For the CDR3, the DNA is TGTGCCAGCAGTGAAGCGGTGACAGGGCACTATGGCTACACCTTC. Its protein is CASSEAVTGHYGYTF.

The genes are TRBV4-1 and TRBJ1-2, with TRBD1 as a possible D gene (6 bases). V was pared by 1 base and J by 7 bases, with 10 bases between. The CDR3 loop spans 13 amino acids. The germline CDR1 and CDR2 sequences are MGHRA and YSYEKL. CDR3: CASSQGEGVGYTF. CDR3 nucleotides: TGCGCCAGCAGCCAAGGGGAGGGGGTTGGCTACACCTTC.

The chain uses TRBV7-9 and TRBJ2-6; D gene unclear. The length of the CDR3 is 18 residues. Looked up from germline, CDR1 is SEHNR and CDR2 is FQNEAQ (reference sequence). With 4 bases removed from V and 1 base from J, the gap between germline ends came to 17 bases. Here the CDR3 DNA reads TGTGCCAGCAGCTCTCTTCCCCCAAGTCTATCTGGGGCCAACGTCCTGACTTTC. Residues: CASSSLPPSLSGANVLTF. Looking up the rest from reference TRBV7-9 and TRBJ2-6 gives the full variable domain: DTGVSQNPRHKITKRGQNVTFRCDPISEHNRLYWYRQTLGQGPEFLTYFQNEAQLEKSRLLSDRFSAERPKGSFSTLEIQRTEQGDSAMYLCASSSLPPSLSGANVLTFGAGSRLTVL.

This chain connects TRBV5-1 to TRBJ2-1; D ambiguous. This CDR3 has 13 residues. Trimming shortened V by 2 bases and J by 8 bases, and 11 bases separated the two germline ends. CDR1 is SGHRS and CDR2 is YFSETQ in the germline V gene. CDR3 protein: CASSFFSADEQFF. CDR3 nucleotide sequence: TGCGCCAGCAGCTTTTTCAGTGCCGATGAGCAGTTCTTC. The whole variable domain, remainder taken from reference TRBV5-1 and TRBJ2-1, is KAGVTQTPRYLIKTRGQQVTLSCSPISGHRSVSWYQQTPGQGLQFLFEYFSETQRNKGNFPGRFSGRQFSNSRSEMNVSTLELGDSALYLCASSFFSADEQFFGPGTRLTVL.

J is TRBJ1-2 and V is TRBV2; no definite D call. The CDR3 extends over 13 amino acids. CDR1 is SNHLY and CDR2 is FYNNEI in the germline V gene. V lost 0 bases to trimming and J lost 7 bases, with 9 bases between them. CDR3 coding DNA: TGTGCCAGCAGTGAAGCTAGCAGTTCTGGCTACACCTTC. The encoded protein is CASSEASSSGYTF.

This clone was seen once. The V call is TRBV10-3, the J call TRBJ1-2; the match to TRBD1 covers 7 bases. CDR3 length: 13 amino acids. Looked up from germline, CDR1 is ENHRY and CDR2 is SYGVKD. The V and J ends lost 4 bases and 2 bases, in that order; junction bases with no gene match: 1. CDR3 sequence: CAISGDRNYGYTF. The CDR3 coding sequence is TGTGCCATCAGTGGGGACAGAAACTATGGCTACACCTTC.

This rearrangement joins TRBV30 to TRBJ2-7; D may be TRBD1 (5 bases). Germline CDR1 and CDR2: GTSNPN and SVGIG (reference sequence). V lost 3 bases, J lost 5 bases, and 14 bases lay in between. The CDR3 runs to 13 residues. Written as DNA, the CDR3 is TGTGCCTGGAGGGACGAATCCAGGGACGAGCAGTACTTC. It is translated as CAWRDESRDEQYF.

This chain joins TRBV5-1 and TRBJ1-1; D remains unclear. Trimming removed 0 bases at V and 0 bases at J, with 12 bases between. Germline CDR1 and CDR2: SGHRS and YFSETQ. CDR3 length: 16 residues. In DNA, the CDR3 is TGCGCCAGCAGCTTGGGGGAGATAAGGCTGAACACTGAAGCTTTCTTT. Encoded protein: CASSLGEIRLNTEAFF.

The sample holds a few counts of this clone. The chain employs TRBV2 and TRBJ2-7; maybe TRBD1 (6 bases). Germline-derived CDR1 and CDR2 are SNHLY and FYNNEI. This CDR3 has 12 amino acids. Deletions cut 7 bases from V and 4 bases from J, with 11 bases between. This CDR3 reads CASNRRGYEQYF. Written as DNA, the CDR3 is TGTGCCAGCAACCGCAGGGGTTACGAGCAGTACTTC. The full variable domain, in which reference TRBV2 and TRBJ2-7 provide the parts outside the CDR3, is EPEVTQTPSHQVTQMGQEVILRCVPISNHLYFYWYRQILGQKVEFLVSFYNNEISEKSEIFDDQFSVERPDGSNFTLKIRSTKLEDSAMYFCASNRRGYEQYFGPGTRLTVT.

The rearrangement joins TRBV6-5 to TRBJ1-1, with a tentative D call TRBD1 (6 bases). Trimming pared 4 bases from V and 5 bases from J, leaving 14 bases between. Germline CDR1 MNHEY, CDR2 SVGAGI. The CDR3 is made up of 14 amino acids. The CDR3 protein is CASSFTGTETEAFF. In DNA, the CDR3 is TGTGCCAGCAGTTTTACAGGGACGGAGACTGAAGCTTTCTTT.

There are a few counts of this clone. The chain recombines TRBV7-9 with TRBJ1-1; 9 bases match TRBD1. V lost 5 bases to trimming and J lost 1 base; unmatched junction nucleotides: 14. This CDR3 spans 18 amino acids. The germline CDR1 and CDR2 sequences are SEHNR and FQNEAQ (reference sequence). In nucleotides, the CDR3 is TGTGCCAGCAGCCCCTCACCCGGGACAGGGATACGGAACACTGAAGCTTTCTTT. Its protein product is CASSPSPGTGIRNTEAFF.

This chain connects TRBV19 to TRBJ1-5; tentatively, D is TRBD1 (5 bases). The germline V gene has CDR1 LNHDA and CDR2 SQIVND (reference sequence). The CDR3 totals 13 residues. V was clipped by 1 base and J by 7 bases, with 8 bases between them. This CDR3 is CASSIGGVQPQHF. In DNA, the CDR3 is TGTGCCAGTAGTATAGGGGGGGTACAGCCCCAGCATTTT.

The chain is built from TRBV14 and TRBJ2-2, with TRBD1 matching over 7 bases. Germline loops: CDR1 SGHDN, CDR2 FVKESK. This CDR3 comprises 18 residues. V trimming: 0 bases; J trimming: 0 bases; junction bases outside the gene matches: 7. DNA of the CDR3: TGTGCCAGCAGCCAAGATAAGAGTGGGACAGCGAACACCGGGGAGCTGTTTTTT. Amino acids: CASSQDKSGTANTGELFF.

V usage is TRBV30 and J usage is TRBJ1-6; 8 bases line up with TRBD1. CDR1 GTSNPN and CDR2 SVGIG come from the germline V gene (reference sequence). V lost 4 bases and J lost 9; bases outside the gene matches: 8. The CDR3 length is 14 residues. The CDR3 here is CAWNSGQEASPLHF. The CDR3, as DNA: TGTGCCTGGAACTCGGGACAGGAGGCTTCACCCCTCCACTTT.

This clone was found once. The J gene is TRBJ1-1, the V gene TRBV10-3; D remains ambiguous. V was pared by 8 bases and J by 0 bases, with 19 bases between. Germline values: CDR1 ENHRY, CDR2 SYGVKD. This CDR3 contains 16 residues. In DNA, the CDR3 is TGTGCCATCCAGGCAGGTCGGAACGTTTTGAACACTGAAGCTTTCTTT. It encodes CAIQAGRNVLNTEAFF.

The CDR3 nucleotides read TGTGCCAGCAGCTTCGCAGCGGGATTTCGAGAAAACATTCAGTACTTC. This translates into CASSFAAGFRENIQYF. The chain uses TRBV7-2 and TRBJ2-4; 7 bases map to TRBD2. In germline, CDR1 is SGHTA, CDR2 FQGNSA. The junction had 10 bases not matched to a gene; V was cut back by 3 bases and J by 5 bases. This CDR3 comprises 16 residues.

Worth noting for this clone: The junction shows a germline mismatch at one end, possibly a read error. The chain uses TRBV6-1 and TRBJ1-4; perhaps TRBD1 as D (6 bases). Germline V CDR1 and CDR2: MNHNS, SASEGT. CDR3 length equals 17 residues. The CDR3 coding sequence is TGTGCCAGCAGTGTTGAGGGGGACCGCATCCTGAATGGAAAACTGTTTTTT. This translates into CASSVEGDRILNGKLFF.

The rearrangement uses TRBV5-6 and TRBJ1-1; D might be TRBD1 (5 bases). The CDR3 has 13 residues. With 4 bases removed from V and 4 bases from J, the gap between germline ends came to 11 bases. Germline lookup yields CDR1 SGHDT and CDR2 YYEEEE. CDR3 region: CASSPGYSTEAFF. The CDR3, as DNA: TGTGCCAGCAGCCCAGGGTATAGCACTGAAGCTTTCTTT.

The rearrangement links TRBV19 to TRBJ1-5; 9 bases are a match to TRBD1. Unmatched junction bases numbered 8, after V lost 5 bases and J lost 3 bases. Germline V CDR1 and CDR2: LNHDA, SQIVND (reference sequence). This CDR3 contains 16 residues. CDR3 coding DNA: TGTGCCAGTAGTGCTCGTCGGGACAGGGTCAATCAGCCCCAGCATTTT. Translated, it gives CASSARRDRVNQPQHF.

This chain uses TRBV6-5 with TRBJ2-5; 7 bases align to TRBD2. The CDR3 totals 15 residues. Per germline, CDR1 MNHEY and CDR2 SVGAGI. Germline trimming cut 5 bases from V and 3 bases from J; bases unmatched to any gene: 9. The CDR3 reads CASSTWEGGKETQYF. In nucleotides, the CDR3 is TGTGCCAGCAGTACGTGGGAGGGAGGGAAAGAGACCCAGTACTTC.

CDR3 protein: CASSLAQVSGANVLTF. The CDR3 DNA sequence: TGTGCCAGCAGCTTAGCACAGGTCTCTGGGGCCAACGTCCTGACTTTC. This chain links TRBV7-8 with TRBJ2-6; D possibly corresponds to TRBD1 (5 bases). CDR1 is SGHVS and CDR2 is FQNEAQ in the germline V gene. V lost 0 bases and J lost 0, with 6 bases in between. The CDR3 totals 16 residues.

This chain connects TRBV2 to TRBJ1-5; D gene unclear. V lost 0 bases and J lost 7, with 10 bases in between. The CDR3 has 14 amino acids. CDR1 is SNHLY and CDR2 is FYNNEI in the germline V gene. CDR3 sequence reads: CASSEALREQPQHF. CDR3 DNA sequence: TGTGCCAGCAGTGAAGCGCTTCGGGAACAGCCCCAGCATTTT.

This chain connects TRBV5-1 to TRBJ1-1, with 8 bases lining up with TRBD1. The CDR3 is 13 residues long. Trimming removed 3 bases from V and 8 bases from J; junction bases left unmatched: 6. Germline V gene data show CDR1 as SGHRS and CDR2 as YFSETQ. Here the CDR3 reads CASSSIDRGEAFF. In DNA form, the CDR3 reads TGCGCCAGCAGCTCAATCGACAGGGGAGAAGCTTTCTTT.